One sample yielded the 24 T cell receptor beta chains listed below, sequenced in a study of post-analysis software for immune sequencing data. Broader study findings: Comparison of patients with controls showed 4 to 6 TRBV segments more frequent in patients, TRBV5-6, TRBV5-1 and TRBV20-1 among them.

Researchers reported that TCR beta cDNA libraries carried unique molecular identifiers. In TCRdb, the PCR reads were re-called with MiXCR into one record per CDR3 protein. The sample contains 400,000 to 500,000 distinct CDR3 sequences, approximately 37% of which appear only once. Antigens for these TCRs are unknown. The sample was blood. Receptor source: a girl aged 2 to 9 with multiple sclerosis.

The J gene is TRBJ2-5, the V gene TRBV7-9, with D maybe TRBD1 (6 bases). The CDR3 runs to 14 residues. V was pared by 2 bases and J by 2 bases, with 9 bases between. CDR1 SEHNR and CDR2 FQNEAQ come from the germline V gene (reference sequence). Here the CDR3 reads CASSLTQGQETQYF. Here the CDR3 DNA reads TGTGCCAGCAGCTTAACGCAGGGGCAAGAGACCCAGTACTTC.

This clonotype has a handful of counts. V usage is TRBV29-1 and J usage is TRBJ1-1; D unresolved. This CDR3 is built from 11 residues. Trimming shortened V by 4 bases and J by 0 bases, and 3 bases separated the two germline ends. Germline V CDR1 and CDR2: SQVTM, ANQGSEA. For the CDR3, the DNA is TGCAGCGTTGCCCTGAACACTGAAGCTTTCTTT. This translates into CSVALNTEAFF.

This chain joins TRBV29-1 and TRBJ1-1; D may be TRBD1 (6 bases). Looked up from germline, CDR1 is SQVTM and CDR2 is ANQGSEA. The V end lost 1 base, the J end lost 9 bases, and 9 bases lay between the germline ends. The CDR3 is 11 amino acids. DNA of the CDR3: TGCAGCGTTGAAGGCCAGGGGAAAGCTTTCTTT. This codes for CSVEGQGKAFF.

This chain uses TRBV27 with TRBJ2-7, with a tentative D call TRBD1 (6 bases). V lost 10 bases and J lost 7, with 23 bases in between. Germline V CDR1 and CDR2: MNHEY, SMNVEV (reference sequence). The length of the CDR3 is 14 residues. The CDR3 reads CATADGNRVIEQYF. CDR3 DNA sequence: TGTGCCACCGCCGACGGGAACAGGGTTATAGAGCAGTACTTC.

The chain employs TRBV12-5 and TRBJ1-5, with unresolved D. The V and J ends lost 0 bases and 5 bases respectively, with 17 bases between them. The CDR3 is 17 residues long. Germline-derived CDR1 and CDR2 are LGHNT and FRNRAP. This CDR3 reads CASGLVLASDRDQPQHF. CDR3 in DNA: TGTGCTAGTGGTTTGGTACTAGCTAGTGACCGCGATCAGCCCCAGCATTTT.

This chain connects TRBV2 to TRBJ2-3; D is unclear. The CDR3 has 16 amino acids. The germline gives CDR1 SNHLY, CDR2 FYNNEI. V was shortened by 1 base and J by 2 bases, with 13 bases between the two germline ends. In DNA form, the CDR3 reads TGTGCCAGCAGTGAAGGTGACTTCGGATACACAGATACGCAGTATTTT. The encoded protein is CASSEGDFGYTDTQYF.

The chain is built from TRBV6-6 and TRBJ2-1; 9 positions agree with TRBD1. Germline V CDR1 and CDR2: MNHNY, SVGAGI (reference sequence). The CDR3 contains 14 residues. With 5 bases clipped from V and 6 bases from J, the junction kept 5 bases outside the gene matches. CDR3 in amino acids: CASSTGTGPNEQFF. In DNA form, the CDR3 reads TGTGCCAGCAGTACCGGGACAGGGCCCAATGAGCAGTTCTTC.

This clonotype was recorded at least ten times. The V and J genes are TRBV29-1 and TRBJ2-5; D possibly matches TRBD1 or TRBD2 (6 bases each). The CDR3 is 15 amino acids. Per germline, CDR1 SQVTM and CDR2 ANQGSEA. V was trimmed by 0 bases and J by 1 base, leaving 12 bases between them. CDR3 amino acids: CSVEEFWGAQETQYF. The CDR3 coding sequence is TGCAGCGTTGAAGAGTTCTGGGGGGCCCAAGAGACCCAGTACTTC.

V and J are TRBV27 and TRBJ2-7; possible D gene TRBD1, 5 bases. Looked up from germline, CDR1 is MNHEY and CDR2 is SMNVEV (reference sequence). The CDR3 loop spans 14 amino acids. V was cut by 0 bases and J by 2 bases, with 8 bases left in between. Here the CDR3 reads CASSLSQGTYEQYF. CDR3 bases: TGTGCCAGCAGTTTATCGCAGGGCACCTACGAGCAGTACTTC.

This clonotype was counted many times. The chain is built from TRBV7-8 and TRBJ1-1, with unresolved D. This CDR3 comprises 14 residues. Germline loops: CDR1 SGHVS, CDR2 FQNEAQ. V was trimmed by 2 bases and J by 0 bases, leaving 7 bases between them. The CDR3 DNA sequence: TGTGCCAGCAGCTTATCGGGCATGAACACTGAAGCTTTCTTT. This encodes CASSLSGMNTEAFF.

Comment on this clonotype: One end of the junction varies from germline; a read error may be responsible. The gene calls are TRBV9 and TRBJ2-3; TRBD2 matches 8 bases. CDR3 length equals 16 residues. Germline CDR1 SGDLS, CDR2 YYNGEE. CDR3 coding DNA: TGTGCCAGCAGCGTCCTATTAGCGGGGAGCACAGATATGCAGTATTTT. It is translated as CASSVLLAGSTDMQYF. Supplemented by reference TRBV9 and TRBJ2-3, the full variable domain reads DSGVTQTPKHLITATGQRVTLRCSPRSGDLSVYWYQQSLDQGLQFLIQYYNGEERAKGNILERFSAQQFPDLHSELNLSSLELGDSALYFCASSVLLAGSTDMQYFGPGTRLTVL.

The CDR3 loop is CASSATGVQETQYF. The CDR3 bases are TGTGCCAGCAGTGCGACAGGGGTCCAAGAGACCCAGTACTTC. The chain couples TRBV6-1 to TRBJ2-5; TRBD1 matches 8 bases. Germline V CDR1 and CDR2: MNHNS, SASEGT. Trimming removed 4 bases from V and 1 base from J; junction bases left unmatched: 2. CDR3 size: 14 residues.

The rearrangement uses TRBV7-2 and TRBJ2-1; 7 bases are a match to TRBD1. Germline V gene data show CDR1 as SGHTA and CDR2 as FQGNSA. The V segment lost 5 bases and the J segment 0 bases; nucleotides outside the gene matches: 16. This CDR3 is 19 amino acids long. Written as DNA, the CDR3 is TGTGCCAGCAGCACCATTACCGCCGGCAGGGGGAGCTCCTACAATGAGCAGTTCTTC. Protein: CASSTITAGRGSSYNEQFF.

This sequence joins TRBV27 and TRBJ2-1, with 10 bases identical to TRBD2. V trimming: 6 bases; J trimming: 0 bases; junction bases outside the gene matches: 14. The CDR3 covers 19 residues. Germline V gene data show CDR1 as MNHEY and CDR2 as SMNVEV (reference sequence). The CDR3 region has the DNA TGTGCCAGCAGGAAAAATAGCGGGGGGTATCTAAACTCCTACAATGAGCAGTTCTTC. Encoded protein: CASRKNSGGYLNSYNEQFF.

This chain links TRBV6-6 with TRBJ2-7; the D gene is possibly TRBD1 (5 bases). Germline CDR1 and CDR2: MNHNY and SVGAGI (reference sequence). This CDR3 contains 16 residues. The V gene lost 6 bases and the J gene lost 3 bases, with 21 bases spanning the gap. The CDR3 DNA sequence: TGTGCCAGCAGCCCCCCAGTTTTGCGACAGAACTACGAGCAGTACTTC. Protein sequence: CASSPPVLRQNYEQYF.

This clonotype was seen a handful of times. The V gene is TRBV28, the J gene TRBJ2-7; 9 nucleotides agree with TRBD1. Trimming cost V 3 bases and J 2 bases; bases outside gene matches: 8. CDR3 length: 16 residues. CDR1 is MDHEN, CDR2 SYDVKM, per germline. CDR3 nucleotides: TGTGCCAGCAGTTTCCACAGGACAGGGGAACCCTACGAGCAGTACTTC. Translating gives CASSFHRTGEPYEQYF. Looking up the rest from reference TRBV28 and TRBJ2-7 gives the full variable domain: DVKVTQSSRYLVKRTGEKVFLECVQDMDHENMFWYRQDPGLGLRLIYFSYDVKMKEKGDIPEGYSVSREKKERFSLILESASTNQTSMYLCASSFHRTGEPYEQYFGPGTRLTVT.

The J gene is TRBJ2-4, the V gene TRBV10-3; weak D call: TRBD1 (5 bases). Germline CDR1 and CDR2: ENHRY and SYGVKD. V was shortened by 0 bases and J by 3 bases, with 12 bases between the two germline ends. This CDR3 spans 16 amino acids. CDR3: CAISESGRTFKNIQYF. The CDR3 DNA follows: TGTGCCATCAGTGAGTCAGGCAGGACATTCAAAAACATTCAGTACTTC.

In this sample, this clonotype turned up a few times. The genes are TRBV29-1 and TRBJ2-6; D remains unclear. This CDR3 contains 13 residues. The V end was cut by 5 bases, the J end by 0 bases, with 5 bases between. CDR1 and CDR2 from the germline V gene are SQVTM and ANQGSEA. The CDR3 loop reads CSVYVSGANVLTF. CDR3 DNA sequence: TGCAGCGTTTACGTCTCTGGGGCCAACGTCCTGACTTTC.

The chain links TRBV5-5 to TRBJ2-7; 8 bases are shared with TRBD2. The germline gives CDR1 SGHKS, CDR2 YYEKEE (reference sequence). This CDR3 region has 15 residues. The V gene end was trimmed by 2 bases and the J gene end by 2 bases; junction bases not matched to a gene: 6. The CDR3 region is CASSLAGESTYEQYF. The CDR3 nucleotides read TGTGCCAGCAGCTTAGCGGGAGAATCAACCTACGAGCAGTACTTC.

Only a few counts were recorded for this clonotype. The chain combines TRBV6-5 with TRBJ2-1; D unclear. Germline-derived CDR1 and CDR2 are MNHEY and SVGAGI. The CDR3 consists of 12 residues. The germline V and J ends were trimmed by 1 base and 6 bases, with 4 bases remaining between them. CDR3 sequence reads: CASSYLGNEQFF. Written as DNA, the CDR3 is TGTGCCAGCAGTTACTTGGGCAATGAGCAGTTCTTC.

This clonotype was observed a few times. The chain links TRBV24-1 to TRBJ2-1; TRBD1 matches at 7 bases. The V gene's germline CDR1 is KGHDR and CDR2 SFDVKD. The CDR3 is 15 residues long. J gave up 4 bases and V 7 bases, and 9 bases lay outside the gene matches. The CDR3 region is CATSTDRARYNEQFF. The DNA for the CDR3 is TGTGCCACCAGCACCGACAGGGCTAGGTACAATGAGCAGTTCTTC.

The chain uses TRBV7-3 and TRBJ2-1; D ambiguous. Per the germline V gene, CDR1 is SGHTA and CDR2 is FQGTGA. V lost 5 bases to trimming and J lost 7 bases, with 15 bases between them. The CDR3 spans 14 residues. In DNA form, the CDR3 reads TGTGCCAGCAGCCCCGATAGGGCTTCTAATGAGCAGTTCTTC. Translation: CASSPDRASNEQFF. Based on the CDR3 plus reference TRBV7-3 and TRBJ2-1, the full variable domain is GAGVSQTPSNKVTEKGKYVELRCDPISGHTALYWYRQSLGQGPEFLIYFQGTGAADDSGLPNDRFFAVRPEGSVSTLKIQRTERGDSAVYLCASSPDRASNEQFFGPGTRLTVL.

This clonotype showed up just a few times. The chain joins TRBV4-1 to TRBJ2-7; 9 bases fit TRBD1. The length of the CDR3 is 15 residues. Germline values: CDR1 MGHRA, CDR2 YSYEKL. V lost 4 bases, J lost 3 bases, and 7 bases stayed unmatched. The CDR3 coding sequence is TGCGCCAGCAGCCCTGGACAGGGGCCCCACTACGAGCAGTACTTC. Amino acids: CASSPGQGPHYEQYF.

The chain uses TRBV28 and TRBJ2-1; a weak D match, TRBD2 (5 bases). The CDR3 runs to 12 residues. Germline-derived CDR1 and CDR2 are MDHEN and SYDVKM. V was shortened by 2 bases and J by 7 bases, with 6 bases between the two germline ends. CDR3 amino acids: CASSLLANEQFF. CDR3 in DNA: TGTGCCAGCAGTTTACTAGCAAATGAGCAGTTCTTC.